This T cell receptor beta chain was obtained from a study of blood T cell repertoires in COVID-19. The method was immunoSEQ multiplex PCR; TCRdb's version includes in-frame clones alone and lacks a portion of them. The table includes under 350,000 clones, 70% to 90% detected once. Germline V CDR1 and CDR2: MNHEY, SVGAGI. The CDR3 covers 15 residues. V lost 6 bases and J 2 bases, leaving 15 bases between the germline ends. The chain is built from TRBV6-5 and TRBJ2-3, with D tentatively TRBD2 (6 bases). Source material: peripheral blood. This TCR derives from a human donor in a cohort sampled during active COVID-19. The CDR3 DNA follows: TGTGCCAGCAGGAGTGGAGGGGCCCACACAGATACGCAGTATTTT. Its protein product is CASRSGGAHTDTQYF.